The 8 T cell receptor beta chains reported below all come from one sample, sequenced in a study of identifying expanded T cells in peripheral blood. Clones were read by immunoSEQ multiplex PCR, and TCRdb kept only the in-frame ones, dropping some. The sample lists about 100,000 clones, approximately 84% occurring once. Sequenced sample: blood. The receptors were sampled from a person aged 18 to 75 in good health.

The chain combines TRBV7-8 with TRBJ1-5; D is uncertain. In germline, CDR1 is SGHVS, CDR2 FQNEAQ. The CDR3 contains 18 residues. Trimming pared 0 bases from V and 1 base from J, leaving 16 bases between. Here the CDR3 DNA reads TGTGCCAGCAGCTTAGCTGGGTTCCCCTCAATCAGCAATCAGCCCCAGCATTTT. It yields the protein CASSLAGFPSISNQPQHF.

V is TRBV7-9 and J is TRBJ2-1; 10 bases map to TRBD1. J lost 6 bases, V lost 5 bases, and 10 bases had no gene match. The germline V gene has CDR1 SEHNR and CDR2 FQNEAQ (reference sequence). The CDR3 loop spans 16 amino acids. The CDR3 DNA is TGTGCCAGCAGCAGTTACGACAGGGGGCATCGCAATGAGCAGTTCTTC. Its protein is CASSSYDRGHRNEQFF.

This chain joins TRBV18 and TRBJ2-7; TRBD1 or TRBD2 may be the D gene (5 bases each). This CDR3 region has 14 residues. The germline V gene encodes CDR1 KGHSH and CDR2 LQKENI. Trimming removed 3 bases from V and 3 bases from J, with 12 bases in between. This CDR3 reads CASSPGDRFYEQYF. In DNA, the CDR3 is TGTGCCAGCTCACCGGGAGACAGATTCTACGAGCAGTACTTC.

The rearrangement uses TRBV4-3 and TRBJ1-5; D gene uncertain. This CDR3 comprises 15 residues. The germline V gene has CDR1 LGHNA and CDR2 YSLEER. Trimming left V 1 base short and J 7 bases short, with 14 bases between. CDR3 DNA sequence: TGCGCCAGCAGCCAAGGGGCAGGCTGGGCGCAGCCCCAGCATTTT. Protein: CASSQGAGWAQPQHF.

This clone occurred once. The chain has TRBV6-5 and TRBJ1-3; D is ambiguous. CDR1 and CDR2 (germline): MNHEY, SVGAGI. The CDR3 has 15 residues. V lost 10 bases, J lost 3 bases, and 19 bases lay in between. CDR3: CATQLREGGGNTIYF. The CDR3 bases are TGTGCCACCCAACTAAGGGAAGGAGGTGGAAACACCATATATTTT.

This sequence joins TRBV27 and TRBJ1-6; TRBD1 matches at 7 bases. The length of the CDR3 is 20 residues. V dropped 4 bases and J dropped 7; count of bases not matched to a gene: 22. Germline lookup yields CDR1 MNHEY and CDR2 SMNVEV (reference sequence). The CDR3 DNA follows: TGTGCCAGCAGTTATTGGGACCCAAGGGGGCGCGAGTTATACAATTCACCCCTCCACTTT. Translating gives CASSYWDPRGRELYNSPLHF.

The chain recombines TRBV6-6 with TRBJ1-2, with a weak D call TRBD1 (6 bases). There are 15 residues in the CDR3. V lost 4 bases, J lost 3 bases, and 15 bases lay in between. Germline-derived CDR1 and CDR2 are MNHNY and SVGAGI (reference sequence). As DNA, the CDR3 is TGTGCCAGCAGTTTCCCCGAGGCAGGGGACTATGGCTACACCTTC. Translation: CASSFPEAGDYGYTF.

The chain employs TRBV4-1 and TRBJ1-2; D gene ambiguous. The germline V gene encodes CDR1 MGHRA and CDR2 YSYEKL. Trimming stripped 7 bases from V and 0 bases from J, with 18 bases between. CDR3 length: 16 residues. In DNA form, the CDR3 reads TGCGCCAGCACCCCAACACCGGGTAAATCTAACTATGGCTACACCTTC. Encoded protein: CASTPTPGKSNYGYTF.